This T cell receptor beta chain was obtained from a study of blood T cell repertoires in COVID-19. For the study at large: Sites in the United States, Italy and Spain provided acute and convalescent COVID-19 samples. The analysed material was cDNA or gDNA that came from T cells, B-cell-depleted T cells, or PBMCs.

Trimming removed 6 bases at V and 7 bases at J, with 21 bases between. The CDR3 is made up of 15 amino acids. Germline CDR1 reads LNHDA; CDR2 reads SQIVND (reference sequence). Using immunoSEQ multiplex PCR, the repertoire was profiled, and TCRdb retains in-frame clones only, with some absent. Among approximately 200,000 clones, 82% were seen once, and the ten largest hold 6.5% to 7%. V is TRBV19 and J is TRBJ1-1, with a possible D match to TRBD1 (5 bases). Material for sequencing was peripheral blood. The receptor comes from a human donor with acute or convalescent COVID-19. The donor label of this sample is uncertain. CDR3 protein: CASSPFPGGGDEAFF. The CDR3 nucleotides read TGTGCCAGTAGCCCCTTCCCTGGGGGAGGGGATGAAGCTTTCTTT.